These 15 T cell receptor beta chains were sequenced from one sample in a study of monozygotic twins with inflammatory bowel disease (dated by TCRdb to the late 2010s). Library preparation used 5' RACE. TCRdb names Illumina HiSeq 2500 as the instrument used. TCRdb reprocessed the reads and lists each CDR3 protein sequence as a single entry, with no DNA. Per the sample table, the count is approximately 400,000 distinct CDR3 sequences. The ten largest clones capture 2.6% of the sample. The sample comprised blood. The source of these receptors is a human donor with ulcerative colitis or Crohn's disease, or a healthy co-twin of an affected twin (not recorded which).

The chain has TRBV12-3 or TRBV12-4 and TRBJ2-3; without DNA, the TCRdb call of TRBD1 cannot be checked. CDR3 size: 14 residues. The CDR3 reads CASSLGQVRDTQYF.

CDR3 amino acids: CSARDQGHTQYF. V is TRBV20-1 and J is TRBJ2-3. The CDR3 totals 12 residues. CDR1 is DFQATT and CDR2 is SNEGSKA in the germline V gene (reference sequence).

The rearrangement links TRBV7-2 to TRBJ1-5; the D call from TCRdb, TRBD1, cannot be confirmed without DNA. Looked up from germline, CDR1 is SGHTA and CDR2 is FQGNSA. This CDR3 has 15 residues. CDR3 sequence reads: CASSSHWGFNQPQHF.

V gene TRBV4-3 combines with J gene TRBJ2-1; TCRdb names TRBD1, which stays unverified in the absence of DNA. The CDR3 loop spans 18 amino acids. In germline, CDR1 is LGHNA, CDR2 YSLEER. The CDR3 reads CASSQVSLGQGGLNEQFF.

The chain has TRBV15 and TRBJ2-3; there is no DNA to check the TCRdb D call of TRBD1. Germline V gene data show CDR1 as LNHNV and CDR2 as YYDKDF (reference sequence). This CDR3 comprises 20 residues. The CDR3 is CATSRDWVQADSYATDTQYF.

The V and J genes are TRBV18 and TRBJ2-5; the D call of TRBD1 rests on TCRdb alone, since no DNA is present to check it. The CDR3 is 14 residues long. Germline loops: CDR1 KGHSH, CDR2 LQKENI. CDR3 region: CASSRDREFETQYF. The full variable domain, in which reference TRBV18 and TRBJ2-5 provide the parts outside the CDR3, is NAGVMQNPRHLVRRRGQEARLRCSPMKGHSHVYWYRQLPEEGLKFMVYLQKENIIDESGMPKERFSAEFPKEGPSILRIQQVVRGDSAAYFCASSRDREFETQYFGPGTRLLVL.

The gene calls are TRBV12-3 or TRBV12-4 and TRBJ2-7; TCRdb's D call of TRBD1 is untestable without DNA. The length of the CDR3 is 14 residues. CDR3 region: CASSFSLTVYEQYF.

The J gene is TRBJ1-3, the V gene TRBV6-2 or TRBV6-3. This CDR3 spans 15 amino acids. Germline CDR1 MNHEY, CDR2 SVGEGT. CDR3 loop: CASSYWRNSGNTIYF.

V and J are TRBV6-1 and TRBJ2-1; TCRdb reports TRBD2, a call that lacks DNA to check it against. This CDR3 has 15 residues. Germline CDR1 and CDR2: MNHNS and SASEGT. The CDR3 loop is CASSGAAGGLNEQFF.

The rearrangement joins TRBV7-9 to TRBJ2-7. Germline lookup yields CDR1 SEHNR and CDR2 FQNEAQ (reference sequence). The CDR3 consists of 12 residues. CDR3 in amino acids: CASTPRSGEQYF.

The V and J genes are TRBV7-8 and TRBJ2-3; without DNA, the TCRdb call of TRBD2 cannot be checked. The CDR3 length is 14 residues. Germline V lookup: CDR1 SGHVS, CDR2 FQNEAQ. The CDR3 reads CTSSLASGGDTQYF.

This rearrangement joins TRBV27 to TRBJ2-7; absent DNA, TCRdb's TRBD1 call cannot be checked. This CDR3 region has 15 residues. Germline assignment: CDR1 MNHEY and CDR2 SMNVEV (reference sequence). The CDR3: CASSLSPGGSHEQYF.

This chain joins TRBV20-1 and TRBJ1-6. Germline CDR1 and CDR2: DFQATT and SNEGSKA (reference sequence). There are 16 residues in the CDR3. This CDR3 reads CSARRRSGSYNSPLHF.

This chain uses TRBV28 with TRBJ1-2. The CDR3 consists of 15 residues. In germline, CDR1 is MDHEN, CDR2 SYDVKM. The CDR3 reads CASSLWASPNYGYTF.

This chain links TRBV3-1 with TRBJ1-2. From germline, CDR1 is LGHDT and CDR2 YNNKEL (reference sequence). This CDR3 is built from 12 residues. The CDR3 loop is CASSQGVYGYTF.